This record covers a single TCR beta chain. Different DNA sequences within this sample yield the same CDR3. This sample is drawn from a study of shared clonotypes between healthy human individuals. Germline loops: CDR1 DFQATT, CDR2 SNEGSKA (reference sequence). Trimming cost V 5 bases and J 2 bases, with 6 bases left between them. This CDR3 has 11 residues. This was a deep-level run. Authors' data handling: Filtering differed for immunoSEQ, which gave only junction sequences without quality scores. Clones were read by immunoSEQ multiplex PCR, and TCRdb kept only the in-frame ones, dropping some. The V and J calls and clone size were taken over from that table, and D and trimming were inferred from the DNA. The sample lists around 1,100,000 clones; approximately 80% were seen once.

The receptor was isolated from a young man in good health. Some clones in this sample may be carry-over from other donors' samples. J is TRBJ1-2 and V is TRBV20-1; D unclear. Sequenced input: memory CD4+ T cells from PBMCs. Described subset: CD45RA-negative fraction. The CDR3 here is CSAPDNYGYTF. The CDR3 coding sequence is TGCAGTGCTCCGGACAACTATGGCTACACCTTC.